What follows are 9 T cell receptor beta chains derived from one specimen sequenced in a study of blood T cell repertoires in COVID-19. Sequencing used immunoSEQ multiplex PCR; TCRdb keeps in-frame clones, though not all of them. The table lists about 50,000 clones, roughly 91% of them singletons. The sequenced sample consisted of peripheral blood. The receptors shown here come from a human donor in a cohort sampled during active COVID-19.

The chain uses TRBV7-6 and TRBJ2-4, with 12 bases lining up with TRBD2. Trimming cost V 3 bases and J 0 bases; bases outside gene matches: 9. Germline CDR1 reads SGHVS; CDR2 reads FNYEAQ. This CDR3 has 19 residues. DNA for the CDR3: TGTGCCAGCAGCTTGGGCCCTAGCGGGAGGGCCCCAGCCAAAAACATTCAGTACTTC. Its translation: CASSLGPSGRAPAKNIQYF.

The chain carries TRBV6-9 and TRBJ2-7; D gene ambiguous. Trimming removed 4 bases at V and 3 bases at J, with 4 bases between. The CDR3 loop spans 11 amino acids. Per the germline V gene, CDR1 is MNHGY and CDR2 is SVAAGI. The chain's CDR3 is CASSSLYEQYV. The CDR3 coding sequence is TGTGCCAGCAGTTCCCTCTACGAGCAGTACGTC.

This clone was counted a few times. The CDR3 spells CASSPRTGRVSTDTQYF. CDR3 nucleotide sequence: TGTGCCAGTAGTCCCCGGACAGGGAGGGTAAGCACAGATACGCAGTATTTT. The chain carries TRBV19 and TRBJ2-3, with a weak D call TRBD1 (8 bases). Germline CDR1 is LNHDA and CDR2 is SQIVND (reference sequence). CDR3 length equals 17 residues. V lost 5 bases and J 0 bases, leaving 18 bases between the germline ends. The whole variable domain, remainder taken from reference TRBV19 and TRBJ2-3, is DGGITQSPKYLFRKEGQNVTLSCEQNLNHDAMYWYRQDPGQGLRLIYYSQIVNDFQKGDIAEGYSVSREKKESFPLTVTSAQKNPTAFYLCASSPRTGRVSTDTQYFGPGTRLTVL.

The V gene is TRBV30, the J gene TRBJ2-2; D possibly corresponds to TRBD1 (5 bases). The CDR3 contains 14 residues. Germline CDR1 is GTSNPN and CDR2 is SVGIG (reference sequence). Trimming removed 5 bases from V and 1 base from J, with 11 bases in between. The CDR3, as DNA: TGTGCCTGGGGCAGGGAAGTGAACACCGGGGAGCTGTTTTTT. Translation gives CAWGREVNTGELFF.

This chain joins TRBV5-1 and TRBJ2-7, with 10 bases that match TRBD2. The CDR3 is made up of 15 amino acids. The V and J ends lost 3 bases and 2 bases, in that order; junction bases with no gene match: 5. Germline lookup yields CDR1 SGHRS and CDR2 YFSETQ. In DNA, the CDR3 is TGCGCCAGCAGCTCCGGGACTAGCGAGACCTACGAGCAGTACGTC. It encodes CASSSGTSETYEQYV.

This clone was detected once. The chain employs TRBV11-3 and TRBJ2-5, with TRBD1 matching 9 bases. This CDR3 is built from 15 residues. V was pared by 5 bases and J by 5 bases, with 9 bases of the junction left unmatched. Germline CDR1 SGHNT, CDR2 YENEEA. The DNA of the CDR3 is TGTGCCAGCAGCCGCGGGACAGGGATCTTGGAGACCCAGTACTTC. It encodes CASSRGTGILETQYF.

The chain combines TRBV5-1 with TRBJ2-5; TRBD2 matches at 12 bases. CDR1 is SGHRS and CDR2 is YFSETQ in the germline V gene. The CDR3 has 15 residues. J gave up 2 bases and V 4 bases, and 3 bases lay outside the gene matches. CDR3 DNA: TGCGCCAGCAGCGTCGGACTAGCGGGGCAAGAGACCCAGTACTTC. Its translation is CASSVGLAGQETQYF.

This chain joins TRBV6-5 and TRBJ2-1; D gene uncertain. The germline V gene has CDR1 MNHEY and CDR2 SVGAGI. The length of the CDR3 is 15 residues. Between the trimmed V and J ends, which lost 2 bases and 4 bases, there was a span of 12 bases. The CDR3 DNA reads TGTGCCAGCAGTTACGACCCGACGGGTTACAATGAGCAGTTCTTC. Translation: CASSYDPTGYNEQFF.

This clone was observed a handful of times. The chain couples TRBV7-8 to TRBJ1-5; TRBD1 is a possible D gene (5 bases). The CDR3 spans 17 residues. Deletions cut 0 bases from V and 0 bases from J, with 12 bases between. Germline assignment: CDR1 SGHVS and CDR2 FQNEAQ. CDR3 amino acids: CASSLAVGQVSNQPQHF. The CDR3 DNA reads TGTGCCAGCAGCTTAGCAGTGGGGCAGGTTAGCAATCAGCCCCAGCATTTT.